The 9 T cell receptor beta chains presented below share a single source sample, sequenced in a study of cytomegalovirus exposure and HLA in healthy donors (TCRdb year 2017). Receptor libraries were prepared by the immunoSEQ multiplex PCR assay. The multiplex PCR relied on a mix of 60 forward primers for TCR Vbeta segments and 13 reverse primers for TCR Jbeta segments. TCRdb retrieved this table from immuneACCESS and kept in-frame rearrangements only. Not all clones are present; in checked studies, unresolved V genes account for under half, and no reason is known for the remainder. The sample contains about 220,000 clones, roughly 82% of them found a single time. Around 5.4% of the sample lies in the top ten. Sequenced material: PBMCs. Receptors were obtained from a woman aged 40-49 years in good health and CMV-seropositive.

This CDR3 reads CASTPEVYGYTF. The CDR3 DNA reads as TGTGCCAGCACCCCCGAGGTCTATGGCTACACCTTC. The V call is TRBV6-5, the J call TRBJ1-2, with D uncertain. The CDR3 sequence is 12 residues long. CDR1 and CDR2 (germline): MNHEY, SVGAGI. V was pared by 7 bases and J by 4 bases, with 10 bases between.

In DNA, the CDR3 is TGCGCCAGCAGCTTGGCCGGGGAAAAACTGTTTTTT. Its protein is CASSLAGEKLFF. This chain uses TRBV5-1 with TRBJ1-4; no clear D gene. Germline CDR1 is SGHRS and CDR2 is YFSETQ. CDR3 length: 12 amino acids. The V end was cut by 0 bases, the J end by 8 bases, with 5 bases between.

V usage is TRBV9 and J usage is TRBJ2-6, with D perhaps TRBD1 (5 bases). This CDR3 has 16 amino acids. The germline V and J ends were trimmed by 4 bases and 3 bases, with 14 bases remaining between them. Germline CDR1 and CDR2: SGDLS and YYNGEE. The CDR3 DNA reads as TGTGCCAGCAGCCCTCAGGGTTTCTTTGGGGCCAACGTCCTGACTTTC. It is translated as CASSPQGFFGANVLTF.

The V call is TRBV5-1, the J call TRBJ2-7, with 8 positions matching TRBD1. CDR1 is SGHRS, CDR2 YFSETQ, per germline. Trimming cost V 5 bases and J 2 bases; bases outside gene matches: 6. This CDR3 has 14 residues. The CDR3 coding sequence is TGCGCCAGCAGTTTTACAGGGGGAACCTACGAGCAGTACTTC. This codes for CASSFTGGTYEQYF.

The chain has TRBV7-2 and TRBJ2-7; D may be TRBD1 (6 bases). The CDR3 consists of 14 residues. The V gene's germline CDR1 is SGHTA and CDR2 FQGNSA. Trimming stripped 1 base from V and 2 bases from J, with 9 bases between. CDR3 region: CASSLVQGTYEQYF. The CDR3, as DNA: TGTGCCAGCAGCTTAGTACAGGGCACCTACGAGCAGTACTTC.

The chain links TRBV2 to TRBJ2-2, with a weak D call TRBD2 (5 bases). V was shortened by 7 bases and J by 7 bases, with 13 bases between the two germline ends. Germline lookup yields CDR1 SNHLY and CDR2 FYNNEI. There are 13 residues in the CDR3. The DNA of the CDR3 is TGTGCCAGCACTCGCTCTAGCTTCGGGGAGCTGTTTTTT. Its translation: CASTRSSFGELFF.

V and J are TRBV5-1 and TRBJ1-3; 8 positions match TRBD1. Germline assignment: CDR1 SGHRS and CDR2 YFSETQ. This CDR3 contains 14 residues. The V and J ends lost 4 bases and 4 bases, in that order; junction bases with no gene match: 4. This CDR3 is CASSPGTGGNTIYF. The CDR3 nucleotides are TGCGCCAGCAGCCCAGGGACAGGCGGAAACACCATATATTTT. Supplemented by reference TRBV5-1 and TRBJ1-3, the full variable domain reads KAGVTQTPRYLIKTRGQQVTLSCSPISGHRSVSWYQQTPGQGLQFLFEYFSETQRNKGNFPGRFSGRQFSNSRSEMNVSTLELGDSALYLCASSPGTGGNTIYFGEGSWLTVV.

The table lists this clone with a count of one. V usage is TRBV5-6 and J usage is TRBJ2-5, with TRBD2 matching 10 bases. The J call may not be correct, given that the DNA end is closer to TRBJ2-7. The CDR3 spans 15 residues. The V gene's germline CDR1 is SGHDT and CDR2 YYEEEE. The CDR3 region has the DNA TGTGCCAGCAGCTCCCTAGCGGGAGAACCCTACGAGCAGTACTTC. Protein: CASSSLAGEPYEQYF.

The rearrangement links TRBV4-2 to TRBJ2-7; possibly TRBD1 for D (5 bases). CDR1 is LGHNA, CDR2 YNFKEQ, per germline. The V and J ends lost 0 bases and 3 bases respectively, with 12 bases between them. The CDR3 has 15 amino acids. The CDR3 loop is CASSQDQGPLYEQYF. The DNA for the CDR3 is TGTGCCAGCAGCCAAGATCAGGGCCCGCTCTACGAGCAGTACTTC.